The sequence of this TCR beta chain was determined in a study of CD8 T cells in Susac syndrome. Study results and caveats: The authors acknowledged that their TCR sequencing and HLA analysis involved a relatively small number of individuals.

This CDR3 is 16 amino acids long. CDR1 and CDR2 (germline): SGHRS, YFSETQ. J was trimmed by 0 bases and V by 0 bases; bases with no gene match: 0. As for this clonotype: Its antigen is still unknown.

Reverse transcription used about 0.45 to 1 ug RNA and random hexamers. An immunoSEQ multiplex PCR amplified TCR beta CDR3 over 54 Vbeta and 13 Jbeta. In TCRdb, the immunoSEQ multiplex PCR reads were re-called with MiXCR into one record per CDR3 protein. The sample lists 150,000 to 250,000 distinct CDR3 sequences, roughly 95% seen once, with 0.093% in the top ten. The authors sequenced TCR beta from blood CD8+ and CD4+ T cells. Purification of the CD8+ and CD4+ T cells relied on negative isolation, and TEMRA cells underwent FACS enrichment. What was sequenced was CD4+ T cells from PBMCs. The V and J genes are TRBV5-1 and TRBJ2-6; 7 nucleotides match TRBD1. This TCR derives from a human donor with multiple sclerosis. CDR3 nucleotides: TGCGCCAGCAGCTTGGGGGACAGCTCTGGGGCCAACGTCCTGACTTTC. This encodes CASSLGDSSGANVLTF.